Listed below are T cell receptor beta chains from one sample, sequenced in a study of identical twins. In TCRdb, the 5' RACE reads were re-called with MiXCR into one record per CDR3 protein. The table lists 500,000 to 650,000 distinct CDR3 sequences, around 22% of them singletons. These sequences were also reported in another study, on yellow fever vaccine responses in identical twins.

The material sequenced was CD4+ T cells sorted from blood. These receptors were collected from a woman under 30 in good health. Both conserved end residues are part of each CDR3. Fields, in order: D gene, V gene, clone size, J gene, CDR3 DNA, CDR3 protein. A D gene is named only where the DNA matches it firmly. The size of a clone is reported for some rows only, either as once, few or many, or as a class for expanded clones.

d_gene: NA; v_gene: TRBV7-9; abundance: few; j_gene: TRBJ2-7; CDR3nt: TGTGCCAGCAGCGGGCTTTCGACCGGATACGAGCAGTACTTC; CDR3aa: CASSGLSTGYEQYF
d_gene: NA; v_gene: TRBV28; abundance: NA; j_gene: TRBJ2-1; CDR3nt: TGTGCCAGCGGGTGGACTCGTGAGCAGTTCTTC; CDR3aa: CASGWTREQFF
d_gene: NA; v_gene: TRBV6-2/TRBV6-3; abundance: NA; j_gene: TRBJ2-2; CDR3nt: TGTGCCAGCATCCGGGCTAGCCCCGCCGTAGAGCTGTTTTTT; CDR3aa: CASIRASPAVELFF
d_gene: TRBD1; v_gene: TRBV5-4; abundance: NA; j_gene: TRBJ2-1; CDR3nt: TGTGCCAGCAGCTTTCGGGACAGGGGGGCCCAAAGCTCCTACAATGAGCAGTTCTTC; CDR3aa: CASSFRDRGAQSSYNEQFF
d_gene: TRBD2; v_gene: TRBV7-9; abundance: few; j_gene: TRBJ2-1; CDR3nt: TGTGCCAGCATCCTAGCGGGAGGCCGGGAGCAGTTCTTC; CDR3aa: CASILAGGREQFF
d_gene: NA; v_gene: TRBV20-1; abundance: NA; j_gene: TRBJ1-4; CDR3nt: TGCAGTGCTAGAGATAGCCCCCGATCTGAAAAACTGTTTTTT; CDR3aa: CSARDSPRSEKLFF
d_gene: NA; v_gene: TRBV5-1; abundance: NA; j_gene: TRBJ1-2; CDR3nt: TGCGCCAGCAGCACAGCGACCGTCGGGTATGGCTACACCTTC; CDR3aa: CASSTATVGYGYTF
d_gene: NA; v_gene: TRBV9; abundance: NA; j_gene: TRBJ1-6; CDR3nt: TGTGCCAGCAGCGGGGTCGAGTCCTATAATTCACCCCTCCACTTT; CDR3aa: CASSGVESYNSPLHF
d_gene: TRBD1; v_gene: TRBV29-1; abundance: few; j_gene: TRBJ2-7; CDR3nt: TGCAGCGCAAAAACGGGACAGGGGAACTACGAGCAGTACTTC; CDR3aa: CSAKTGQGNYEQYF
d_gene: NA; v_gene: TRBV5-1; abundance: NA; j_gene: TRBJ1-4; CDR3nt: TGCGCCAGCAGCTCCTGGGGAGGGTTTAACGAAAAACTGTTTTTT; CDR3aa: CASSSWGGFNEKLFF
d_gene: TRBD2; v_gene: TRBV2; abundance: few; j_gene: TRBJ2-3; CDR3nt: TGTGCCAGCAGTGAAGCCAGGACTAGCGGGGGCACAGATACGCAGTATTTT; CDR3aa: CASSEARTSGGTDTQYF
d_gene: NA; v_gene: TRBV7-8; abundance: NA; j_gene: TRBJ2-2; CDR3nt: TGTGCCAGCAGCTTAGCGGGGATGGCCGGGGAGCTGTTTTTT; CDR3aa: CASSLAGMAGELFF
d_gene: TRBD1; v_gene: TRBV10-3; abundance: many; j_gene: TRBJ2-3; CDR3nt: TGTGCCATCAGCGGGACAGCAGATACGCAGTATTTT; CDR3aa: CAISGTADTQYF
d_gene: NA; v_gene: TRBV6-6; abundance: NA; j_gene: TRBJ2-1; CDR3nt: TGTGCCAGCAGGGTGGATCCGAGGGATGAGCAGTTCTTC; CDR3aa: CASRVDPRDEQFF
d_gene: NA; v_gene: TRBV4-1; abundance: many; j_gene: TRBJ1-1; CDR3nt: TGCGCCAGCAGCCAAGATCCAGGGCAGTCCTTGGCTGAAGCTTTCTTT; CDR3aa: CASSQDPGQSLAEAFF